The 23 T cell receptor beta chains presented below share a single source sample, sequenced in a study of Ad26.COV2.S vaccination and SARS-CoV-2 variants. Generated by immunoSEQ multiplex PCR, the TCRdb table keeps only in-frame clones and is missing some. The table has about 460,000 clones, roughly nine tenths seen once; the top ten hold 1.7%. The sample's treatment: 15 to 20 received Ad26.COV2.S at low or high dose, single or two shots; 5 received placebo; per-sample allocation not given. Following the first vaccine or placebo injection, samples were taken on day 63. This sample comprised peripheral blood, obtained in a trial of Ad26.COV2.S vaccine versus placebo. The receptor source for this set is a person aged 18 to 65 who received the Ad26.COV2.S COVID-19 vaccine or a placebo.

The chain couples TRBV14 to TRBJ2-1; the match to TRBD1 covers 8 bases. There are 18 residues in the CDR3. The V and J ends lost 1 base and 3 bases, in that order; junction bases with no gene match: 11. Germline assignment: CDR1 SGHDN and CDR2 FVKESK. The CDR3 DNA reads as TGTGCCAGCAGCCAAGGAATTAAGGCAGACAGGGGCTACAATGAGCAGTTCTTC. Its protein product is CASSQGIKADRGYNEQFF. Supplemented by reference TRBV14 and TRBJ2-1, the full variable domain reads EAGVTQFPSHSVIEKGQTVTLRCDPISGHDNLYWYRRVMGKEIKFLLHFVKESKQDESGMPNNRFLAERTGGTYSTLKVQPAELEDSGVYFCASSQGIKADRGYNEQFFGPGTRLTVL.

V gene TRBV9 combines with J gene TRBJ2-2, with 10 positions matching TRBD2. The junction had 4 bases not matched to a gene; V was cut back by 2 bases and J by 3 bases. In germline, CDR1 is SGDLS, CDR2 YYNGEE. The CDR3 is made up of 16 amino acids. CDR3 amino acids: CASSVSSGRYTGELFF. The CDR3 bases are TGTGCCAGCAGCGTGTCTAGCGGGAGATACACCGGGGAGCTGTTTTTT.

The chain joins TRBV5-4 to TRBJ2-1, with 8 positions matching TRBD2. Trimming removed 0 bases from V and 6 bases from J; junction bases left unmatched: 11. From germline, CDR1 is SGHNT and CDR2 YYREEE (reference sequence). There are 17 residues in the CDR3. The CDR3 coding sequence is TGTGCCAGCAGCTTGGAGTTCCCGGGGACTAGTCGCAATGAGCAGTTCTTC. It specifies CASSLEFPGTSRNEQFF.

This chain uses TRBV15 with TRBJ2-7; D not resolved. The CDR3 length is 15 residues. In germline, CDR1 is LNHNV, CDR2 YYDKDF (reference sequence). V was clipped by 0 bases and J by 1 base, with 10 bases between them. CDR3: CATSRDRHGSYEQYF. The CDR3 DNA reads as TGTGCCACCAGCAGAGATCGACACGGATCCTACGAGCAGTACTTC.

The chain has TRBV7-2 and TRBJ1-5; D is unresolved. The CDR3 is 18 amino acids. Trimming took off 1 base at V and 2 bases at J, with 18 bases between the two ends. Germline V gene lookup returns CDR1 SGHTA and CDR2 FQGNSA. This CDR3 reads CASSLVVSVFGGNQPQHF. The CDR3 DNA sequence: TGTGCCAGCAGCTTAGTAGTATCGGTCTTCGGAGGCAATCAGCCCCAGCATTTT.

V and J are TRBV7-9 and TRBJ1-2; 9 bases agree with TRBD1. Germline V gives CDR1 SEHNR, CDR2 FQNEAQ (reference sequence). V shed 4 bases and J 4 bases; nucleotides not matched to a gene: 13. This CDR3 has 17 residues. CDR3 amino acids: CASSSTIPGTGSYGYTF. The CDR3 region has the DNA TGTGCCAGCAGCTCAACTATTCCCGGGACAGGGTCCTATGGCTACACCTTC.

CDR3 bases: TGTGCCAGCAGCCCCGAACTAGTGTCCGGGGAGCTGTTTTTT. Its protein product is CASSPELVSGELFF. The chain uses TRBV4-2 and TRBJ2-2, with D perhaps TRBD2 (5 bases). The CDR3 sequence is 14 residues long. The germline CDR1 and CDR2 sequences are LGHNA and YNFKEQ. Between the trimmed V and J ends, which lost 4 bases and 6 bases, there was a span of 12 bases.

This rearrangement joins TRBV5-1 to TRBJ1-6, with D possibly TRBD1 on 5 matching bases. This CDR3 region has 13 residues. V was cut by 0 bases and J by 8 bases, with 6 bases left in between. Germline-derived CDR1 and CDR2 are SGHRS and YFSETQ. CDR3 loop: CASSLAGDSPLHF. The CDR3, as DNA: TGCGCCAGCAGCTTGGCGGGGGATTCACCCCTCCACTTT. Together with reference TRBV5-1 and TRBJ1-6, the CDR3 gives the full variable domain: KAGVTQTPRYLIKTRGQQVTLSCSPISGHRSVSWYQQTPGQGLQFLFEYFSETQRNKGNFPGRFSGRQFSNSRSEMNVSTLELGDSALYLCASSLAGDSPLHFGNGTRLTVT.

The chain recombines TRBV29-1 with TRBJ2-1; D remains unclear. The CDR3 has 13 residues. V lost 3 bases, J lost 4 bases, and 10 bases lay in between. Germline V gene lookup returns CDR1 SQVTM and CDR2 ANQGSEA. CDR3: CSVESFEYNEQFF. The DNA of the CDR3 is TGCAGCGTTGAGTCCTTCGAGTACAATGAGCAGTTCTTC.

This clone has a single count. The chain recombines TRBV6-1 with TRBJ2-7; possibly TRBD1 for D (6 bases). Per the germline V gene, CDR1 is MNHNS and CDR2 is SASEGT. CDR3 length: 17 amino acids. Trimming removed 2 bases from V and 0 bases from J, with 17 bases in between. CDR3 region: CASSEPGQREISYEQYF. In DNA, the CDR3 is TGTGCCAGCAGTGAACCTGGACAGAGGGAGATCTCCTACGAGCAGTACTTC.

This clone came up once. V and J are TRBV18 and TRBJ1-1; 8 bases map to TRBD1. Per the germline V gene, CDR1 is KGHSH and CDR2 is LQKENI. J lost 3 bases, V lost 6 bases, and 6 bases had no gene match. The CDR3 covers 14 residues. The CDR3 reads CASSPGTGYTEAFF. CDR3 nucleotides: TGTGCCAGCTCCCCGGGGACAGGTTACACTGAAGCTTTCTTT.

The rearrangement links TRBV6-5 to TRBJ2-1; maybe TRBD1 (6 bases). The CDR3 has 15 amino acids. Germline V CDR1 and CDR2: MNHEY, SVGAGI. With 2 bases removed from V and 0 bases from J, the gap between germline ends came to 8 bases. CDR3 nucleotide sequence: TGTGCCAGCAGTTACGACAGGAGCTCCTACAATGAGCAGTTCTTC. It encodes CASSYDRSSYNEQFF.

This rearrangement joins TRBV15 to TRBJ1-6, with 7 bases aligning to TRBD1. Germline-derived CDR1 and CDR2 are LNHNV and YYDKDF (reference sequence). This CDR3 spans 16 amino acids. Unmatched junction bases numbered 8, after V lost 2 bases and J lost 7 bases. DNA of the CDR3: TGTGCCACCAGCAGAAACCGGGACAGCAGAAATTCACCCCTCCACTTT. It translates to CATSRNRDSRNSPLHF.

This clone was detected only a few times. V gene TRBV6-6 combines with J gene TRBJ1-3; D is possibly TRBD1 (5 bases). CDR3 size: 16 residues. Per germline, CDR1 MNHNY and CDR2 SVGAGI (reference sequence). V shed 6 bases and J shed 3 bases, with 18 bases lying between them. The DNA for the CDR3 is TGTGCCAGCAGCTACCGGGCAGGGTTTGGTGGAAACACCATATATTTT. It codes for CASSYRAGFGGNTIYF.

CDR3 bases: TGCGCCAGCAGCGCGTCGAGCCCGGGACTAGCGGGAGGCGGCGGGGAGCTGTTTTTT. The encoded protein is CASSASSPGLAGGGGELFF. V and J are TRBV5-1 and TRBJ2-2, with TRBD2 identical over 15 bases. The CDR3 spans 19 residues. The junction had 14 bases not matched to a gene; V was cut back by 4 bases and J by 7 bases. The germline V gene encodes CDR1 SGHRS and CDR2 YFSETQ.

The chain joins TRBV14 to TRBJ2-2; D is undetermined. V lost 3 bases to trimming and J lost 3 bases, with 8 bases between them. CDR3 size: 14 residues. CDR1 and CDR2 from the germline V gene are SGHDN and FVKESK. CDR3 DNA: TGTGCCAGCAGCCATTGGGCTTACACCGGGGAGCTGTTTTTT. Protein: CASSHWAYTGELFF.

The J gene is TRBJ2-5, the V gene TRBV2; D is possibly TRBD2 (6 bases). Per germline, CDR1 SNHLY and CDR2 FYNNEI. V lost 3 bases, J lost 4 bases, and 6 bases lay in between. CDR3 length equals 12 residues. The CDR3 coding sequence is TGTGCCAGCAGTGAGACTAGAGAGACCCAGTACTTC. Translated: CASSETRETQYF.

The V and J genes are TRBV11-2 and TRBJ1-1; D not certain. The CDR3 runs 17 residues. Trimming cost V 5 bases and J 0 bases, with 19 bases left between them. Germline V CDR1 and CDR2: SGHAT, FQNNGV. The CDR3 DNA reads as TGTGCCAGCAGCCCTACCCCCAATTGGCAGGTGAACACTGAAGCTTTCTTT. Its translation: CASSPTPNWQVNTEAFF.

The chain joins TRBV27 to TRBJ1-6; perhaps TRBD1 as D (5 bases). Trimming took off 6 bases at V and 4 bases at J, with 10 bases between the two ends. CDR1 MNHEY and CDR2 SMNVEV come from the germline V gene (reference sequence). There are 14 residues in the CDR3. CDR3 sequence reads: CASSGDRYNSPLHF. DNA for the CDR3: TGTGCCAGCAGCGGGGACCGATATAATTCACCCCTCCACTTT.

The chain joins TRBV11-2 to TRBJ1-1, with D uncertain. Trimming took 6 bases from V and 0 from J, leaving 11 bases between them. The CDR3 is made up of 14 amino acids. CDR1 and CDR2 from the germline V gene are SGHAT and FQNNGV. In nucleotides, the CDR3 is TGTGCCAGCAGAGGTTACGGGATGAACACTGAAGCTTTCTTT. As protein: CASRGYGMNTEAFF. The whole variable domain, filled in from reference TRBV11-2 and TRBJ1-1, reads EAGVAQSPRYKIIEKRQSVAFWCNPISGHATLYWYQQILGQGPKLLIQFQNNGVVDDSQLPKDRFSAERLKGVDSTLKIQPAKLEDSAVYLCASRGYGMNTEAFFGQGTRLTVV.

The chain links TRBV20-1 to TRBJ1-2; TRBD1 matches 8 bases. Per germline, CDR1 DFQATT and CDR2 SNEGSKA (reference sequence). V dropped 6 bases and J dropped 6; count of bases not matched to a gene: 3. The CDR3 has 11 residues. CDR3 amino acids: CSAPGGHGYTF. DNA for the CDR3: TGCAGTGCCCCAGGGGGCCATGGCTACACCTTC.

This clone has a single count. The rearrangement joins TRBV7-8 to TRBJ2-1, with TRBD2 as a possible D gene (6 bases). Per germline, CDR1 SGHVS and CDR2 FQNEAQ. V lost 1 base, J lost 2 bases, and 9 bases lay in between. CDR3 length: 15 amino acids. DNA of the CDR3: TGTGCCAGCAGCTTAGGCGGGACTCCCTACAATGAGCAGTTCTTC. Translation: CASSLGGTPYNEQFF.

This chain connects TRBV7-2 to TRBJ1-5; 8 nucleotides agree with TRBD1. CDR1 and CDR2 from the germline V gene are SGHTA and FQGNSA. Unmatched junction bases numbered 6, after V lost 5 bases and J lost 6 bases. CDR3 length equals 14 residues. The CDR3, as DNA: TGTGCCAGCAGCCAACAGGGGGGTCGTCAGCCCCAGCATTTT. This translates into CASSQQGGRQPQHF. Together with reference TRBV7-2 and TRBJ1-5, the CDR3 gives the full variable domain: GAGVSQSPSNKVTEKGKDVELRCDPISGHTALYWYRQSLGQGLEFLIYFQGNSAPDKSGLPSDRFSAERTGGSVSTLTIQRTQQEDSAVYLCASSQQGGRQPQHFGDGTRLSIL.